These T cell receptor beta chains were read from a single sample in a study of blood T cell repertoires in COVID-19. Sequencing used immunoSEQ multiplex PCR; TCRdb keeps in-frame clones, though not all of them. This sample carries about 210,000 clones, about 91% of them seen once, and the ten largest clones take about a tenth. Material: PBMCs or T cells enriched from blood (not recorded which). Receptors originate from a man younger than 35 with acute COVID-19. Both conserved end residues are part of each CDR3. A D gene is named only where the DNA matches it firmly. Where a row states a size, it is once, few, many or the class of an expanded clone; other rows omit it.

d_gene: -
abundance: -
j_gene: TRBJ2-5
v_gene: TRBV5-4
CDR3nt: TGTGCCAGCAGCTTTACGGGTGAGCTATCGGAGACCCAGTACTTC
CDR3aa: CASSFTGELSETQYF

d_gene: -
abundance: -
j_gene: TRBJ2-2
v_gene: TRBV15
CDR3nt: TGTGCCACCAGCAGAGACCTCGAGGGGAGGAGGGACACCGGGGAGCTGTTTTTT
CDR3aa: CATSRDLEGRRDTGELFF

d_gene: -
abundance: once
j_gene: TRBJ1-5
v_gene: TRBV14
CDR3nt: TGTGCCAGCAGCAAGGTAAGGGTAGGGGCTCAGCCCCAGCATTTT
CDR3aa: CASSKVRVGAQPQHF

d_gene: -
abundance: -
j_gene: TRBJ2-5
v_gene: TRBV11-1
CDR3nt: TGTGCCAGCAGCTTAGGGGGCGGACAAGAGACCCAGTACTTC
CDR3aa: CASSLGGGQETQYF

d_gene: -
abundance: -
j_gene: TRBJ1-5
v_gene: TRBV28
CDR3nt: TGTGCCAGCAGTTTTCTCGGTAGTAGCAATCAGCCCCAGCATTTT
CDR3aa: CASSFLGSSNQPQHF

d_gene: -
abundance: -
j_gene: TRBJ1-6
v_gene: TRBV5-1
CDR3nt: TGCGCCAGCAGCTTGGCCATGGGGGCGTATTCACCCCTCCACTTT
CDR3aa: CASSLAMGAYSPLHF

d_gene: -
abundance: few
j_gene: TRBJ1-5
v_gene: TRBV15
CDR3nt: TGTGCCACCATCTACCGGGTTCGGGGGTCAAATCAGCCCCAGCATTTT
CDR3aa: CATIYRVRGSNQPQHF

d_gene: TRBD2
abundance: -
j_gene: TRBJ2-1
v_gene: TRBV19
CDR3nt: TGTGCCAGTAGTATTCCCCTAGCGGGGTACAATGAGCAGTTCTTC
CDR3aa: CASSIPLAGYNEQFF

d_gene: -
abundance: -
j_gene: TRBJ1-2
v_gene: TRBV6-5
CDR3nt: TGTGCCAGCAGTTACGGGGCAGGGTCCGAGTATGGCTACACCTTC
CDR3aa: CASSYGAGSEYGYTF

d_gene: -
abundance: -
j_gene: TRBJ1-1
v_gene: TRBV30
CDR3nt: TGTGCCTGGAAGCAGGGGTCGGCCACTGAAGCTTTCTTT
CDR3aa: CAWKQGSATEAFF

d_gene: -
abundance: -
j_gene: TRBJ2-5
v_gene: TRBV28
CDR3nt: TGTGCCAGCGCCCCAGGGGGGTTAGAGACCCAGTACTTC
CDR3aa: CASAPGGLETQYF

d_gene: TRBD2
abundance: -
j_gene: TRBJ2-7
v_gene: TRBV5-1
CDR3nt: TGCGCCAGCAGCCACGGGACTAGCGGGTACTTCTTCTACGAGCAGTACTTC
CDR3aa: CASSHGTSGYFFYEQYF

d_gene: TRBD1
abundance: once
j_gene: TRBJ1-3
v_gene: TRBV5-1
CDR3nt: TGCGCCAGCAGCAGGGACAGGGGTACTGGAAACACCATATATTTT
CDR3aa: CASSRDRGTGNTIYF

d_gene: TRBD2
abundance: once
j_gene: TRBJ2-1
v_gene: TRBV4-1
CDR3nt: TGCGCCAGCAGCCAAGGACTAGCGAGCTCCTACAATGAGCAGTTCTTC
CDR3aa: CASSQGLASSYNEQFF

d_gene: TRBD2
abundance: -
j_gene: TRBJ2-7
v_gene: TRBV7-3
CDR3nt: TGTGCCAGCAGCTCATCCGGGGGGAGCTACGAGCAGTACTTC
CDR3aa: CASSSSGGSYEQYF

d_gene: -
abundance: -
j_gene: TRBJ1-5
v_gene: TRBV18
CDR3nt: TGTGCCAGCTCACCAGGCAGGGAAGCGGGTTCGGGCGATCAGCCCCAGCATTTT
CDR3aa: CASSPGREAGSGDQPQHF

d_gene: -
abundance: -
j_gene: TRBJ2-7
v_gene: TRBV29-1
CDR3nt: TGCAGCGTTGTGGCAGGGGACTCCTACGAGCAGTACTTC
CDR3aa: CSVVAGDSYEQYF

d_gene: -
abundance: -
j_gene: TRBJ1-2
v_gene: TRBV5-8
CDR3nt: TGTGCCAGCAGCTTGGCCCTGGTGGCGGGCTATGGCTACACCTTC
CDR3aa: CASSLALVAGYGYTF

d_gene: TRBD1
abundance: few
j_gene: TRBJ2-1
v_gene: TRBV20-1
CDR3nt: TGCAGTGCTTTTACAGGGGCAGGGCAGTTCTTC
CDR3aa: CSAFTGAGQFF

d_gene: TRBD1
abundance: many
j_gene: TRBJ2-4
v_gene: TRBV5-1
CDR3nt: TGCGCCAGCAGCCCCGGACAGGGAAAGGACCTTCCTCGGGGGTACTTC
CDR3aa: CASSPGQGKDLPRGYF

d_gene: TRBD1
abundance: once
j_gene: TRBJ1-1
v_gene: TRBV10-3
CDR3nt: TGTGCCATCAGGGGGGACAGGGGAGGATCTGAAGCTTTCTTT
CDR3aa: CAIRGDRGGSEAFF

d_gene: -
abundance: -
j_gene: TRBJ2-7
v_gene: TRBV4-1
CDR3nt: TGCGCCAGCAGCCAAGTCGGGACAACCGAGCAGTACTTC
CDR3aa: CASSQVGTTEQYF

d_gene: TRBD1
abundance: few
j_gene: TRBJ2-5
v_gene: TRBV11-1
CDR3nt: TGTGCCAGCAGCTACCTTGGACAGGGGCAAGAGACCCAGTACTTC
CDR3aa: CASSYLGQGQETQYF

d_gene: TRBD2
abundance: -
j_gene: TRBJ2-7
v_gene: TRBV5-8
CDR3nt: TGTGCCAGCAGCATTCGGGGGGTGATGGGCTACTCCTACGAGCAGTACTTC
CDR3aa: CASSIRGVMGYSYEQYF

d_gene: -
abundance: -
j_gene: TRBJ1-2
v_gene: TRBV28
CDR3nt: TGTGCCAGCCTCGACAGCAGACGGTCCTATGGCTACACCTTC
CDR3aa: CASLDSRRSYGYTF

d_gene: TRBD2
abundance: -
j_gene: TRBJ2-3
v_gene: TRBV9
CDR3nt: TGTGCCAGCAGCGTTAGCGGGCATAGCACAGATACGCAGTATTTT
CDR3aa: CASSVSGHSTDTQYF

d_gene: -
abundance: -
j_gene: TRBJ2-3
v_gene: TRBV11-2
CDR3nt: TGTGCCAGCAGCTACTACGACGGAATATACACAGATACGCAGTATTTT
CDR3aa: CASSYYDGIYTDTQYF

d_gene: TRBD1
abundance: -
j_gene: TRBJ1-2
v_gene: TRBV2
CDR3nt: TGTGCCAGCAGTGAAACAGGGGAATTCTATGGCTACACCTTC
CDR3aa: CASSETGEFYGYTF

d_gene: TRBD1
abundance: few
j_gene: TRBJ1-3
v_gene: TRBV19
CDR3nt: TGTGCCAGTAACCGGGACAGGTCTGGAAACACCATATATTTT
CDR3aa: CASNRDRSGNTIYF

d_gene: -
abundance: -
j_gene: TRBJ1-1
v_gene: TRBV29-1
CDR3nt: TGCAGCCCACTCCCCCCAAAGAACACTGAAGCTTTCTTT
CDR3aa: CSPLPPKNTEAFF

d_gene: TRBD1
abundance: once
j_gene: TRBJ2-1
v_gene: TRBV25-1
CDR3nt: TGTGCCAGCACTAATCGGGGACAGGGATACAATGAGCAGTTCTTC
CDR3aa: CASTNRGQGYNEQFF

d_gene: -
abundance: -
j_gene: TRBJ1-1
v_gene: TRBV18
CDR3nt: TGTGCCAGCTCGGAATCGGGGAACACTGAAGCTTTCTTT
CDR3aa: CASSESGNTEAFF

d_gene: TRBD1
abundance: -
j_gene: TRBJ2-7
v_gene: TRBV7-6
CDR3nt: TGTGCCAGCAGCCCCCCCCTGATCCGGGACAGGGAGAATGAGCAGTACTTC
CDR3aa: CASSPPLIRDRENEQYF

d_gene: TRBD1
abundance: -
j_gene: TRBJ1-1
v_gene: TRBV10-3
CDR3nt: TGTGCCATCAGACAGACAGGGATGGACACTGAAGCTTTCTTT
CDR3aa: CAIRQTGMDTEAFF

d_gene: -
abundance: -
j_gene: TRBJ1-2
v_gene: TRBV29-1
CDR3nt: TGCAGCGTCGGGCCCGGGACACACTATGGCTACACCTTC
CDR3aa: CSVGPGTHYGYTF

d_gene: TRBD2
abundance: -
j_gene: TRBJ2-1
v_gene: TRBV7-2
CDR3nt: TGTGCCAGCAGCTCGACTAGCGGCACCACCTACAATGAGCAGTTCTTC
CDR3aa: CASSSTSGTTYNEQFF

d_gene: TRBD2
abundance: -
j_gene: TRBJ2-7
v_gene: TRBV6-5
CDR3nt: TGTGCCAGCAGGAGAGCGGGAGCTCGCTACGAGCAGTACTTC
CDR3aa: CASRRAGARYEQYF

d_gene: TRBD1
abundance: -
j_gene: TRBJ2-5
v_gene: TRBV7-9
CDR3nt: TGTGCCAGCAGCCTCCTCCGACAGGGACAAGAGACCCAGTACTTC
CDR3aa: CASSLLRQGQETQYF

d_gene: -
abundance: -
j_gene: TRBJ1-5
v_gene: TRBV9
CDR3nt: TGTGCCAGCAGCGTCGGCGGGAGCAATCAGCCCCAGCATTTT
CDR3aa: CASSVGGSNQPQHF

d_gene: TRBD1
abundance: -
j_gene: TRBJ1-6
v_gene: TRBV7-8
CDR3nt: TGTGCCAGCAGCTCCGGGACAGGGGGCACACCCCTCCACTTT
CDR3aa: CASSSGTGGTPLHF

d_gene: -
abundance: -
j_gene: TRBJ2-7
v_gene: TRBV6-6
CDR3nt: TGTGCCAGCGGCGGAGGAGCCGACGACGAGCAGTACTTC
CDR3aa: CASGGGADDEQYF

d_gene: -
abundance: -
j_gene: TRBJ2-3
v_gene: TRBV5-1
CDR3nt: TGCGCCAGCAGCTTGGAAGGGGCAGCGGATACGCAGTATTTT
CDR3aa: CASSLEGAADTQYF

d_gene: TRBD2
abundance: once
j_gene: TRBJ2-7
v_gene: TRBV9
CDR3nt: TGTGCCAGCAGCCCGCCGGGAGGGTCGCGCGAGCAGTACTTC
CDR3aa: CASSPPGGSREQYF

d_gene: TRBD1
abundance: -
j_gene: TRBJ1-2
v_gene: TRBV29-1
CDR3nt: TGCAGCGTTGCTCAGGACAGGGGGCATGCTGGCTACACCTTC
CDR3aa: CSVAQDRGHAGYTF

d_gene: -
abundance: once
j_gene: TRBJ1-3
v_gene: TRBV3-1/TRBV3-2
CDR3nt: TGTGCCAGCAGCAACCAGGGTAGCTCTGGAAACACCATATATTTT
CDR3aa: CASSNQGSSGNTIYF

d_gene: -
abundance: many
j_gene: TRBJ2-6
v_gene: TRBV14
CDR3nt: TGTGCCAGCAGCCAAGGGGGCCACTCTGGGGCCAACGTCCTGACTTTC
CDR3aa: CASSQGGHSGANVLTF

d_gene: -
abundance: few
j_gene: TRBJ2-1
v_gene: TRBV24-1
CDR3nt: TGTGCCACCAGTGTCGAGGGATGGGACAATGAGCAGTTCTTC
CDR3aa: CATSVEGWDNEQFF

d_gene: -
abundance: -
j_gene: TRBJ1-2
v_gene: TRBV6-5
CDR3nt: TGTGCCAGCAGTACCACCAAGGACGGGGACTATGGCTACACCTTC
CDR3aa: CASSTTKDGDYGYTF

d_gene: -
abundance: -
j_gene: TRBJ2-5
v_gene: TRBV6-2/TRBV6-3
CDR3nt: TGTGCCAGCAGTTACGACAGGTCGCTTTGGGAGACCCAGTACTTC
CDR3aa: CASSYDRSLWETQYF

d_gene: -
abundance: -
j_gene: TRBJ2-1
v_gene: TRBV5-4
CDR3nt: TGTGCCAGCAGCTTGCCGGTAGCCTACAATGAGCAGTTCTTC
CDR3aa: CASSLPVAYNEQFF

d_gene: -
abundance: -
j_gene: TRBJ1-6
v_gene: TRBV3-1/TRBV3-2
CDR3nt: TGTGCCAGCAGCCAAGATGGGGGGGGGAGATCACCCCTCCACTTT
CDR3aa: CASSQDGGGRSPLHF

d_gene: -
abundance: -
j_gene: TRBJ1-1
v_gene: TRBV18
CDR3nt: TGTGCCAGCTCACCACCGGGGAGGACTGAAGCTTTCTTT
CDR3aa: CASSPPGRTEAFF

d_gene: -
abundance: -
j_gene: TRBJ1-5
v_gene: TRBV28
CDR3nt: TGTGCCAGCAGTTCCCCGCTACTGCCCCAGCATTTT
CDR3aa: CASSSPLLPQHF

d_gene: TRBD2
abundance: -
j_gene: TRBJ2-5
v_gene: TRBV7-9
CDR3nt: TGTGCCAGCAGCTTCTCCACGAGCGGACTAGCGGGAGGTGAGACCCAGTACTTC
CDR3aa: CASSFSTSGLAGGETQYF

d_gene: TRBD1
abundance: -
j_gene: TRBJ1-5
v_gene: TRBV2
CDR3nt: TGTGCCAGCACAGGGGGCCCGGCCCCCAATCAGCCCCAGCATTTT
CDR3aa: CASTGGPAPNQPQHF

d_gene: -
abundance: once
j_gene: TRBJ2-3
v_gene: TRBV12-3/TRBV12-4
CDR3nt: TGTGCCAGCAGTTCGGGAGCTGGGGATACGCAGTATTTT
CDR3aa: CASSSGAGDTQYF